The clone carrying this TCR beta chain appeared once. Its antigen is still unknown. The entry originates in a study of T cell responses to AZD1222 COVID-19 vaccine. The data were produced by immunoSEQ multiplex PCR, yet TCRdb's version contains in-frame clones alone and is incomplete. This table holds around 110,000 clones, around 91% found once. Overall study results and limits: Researchers report vaccine-associated CD4 TCRs spanning spike, with dominance at 160-218 and 743-854. White British ancestry dominated among donors, who included more females, and clonal diversity was possibly underestimated.

Germline CDR1 is KGHDR and CDR2 is SFDVKD. The CDR3 runs to 14 residues. V was clipped by 5 bases and J by 0 bases, with 10 bases between them. This receptor was obtained from an adult in good health. The chain couples TRBV24-1 to TRBJ2-7, with D possibly TRBD1 on 5 matching bases. The sample was peripheral blood, taken on day 0 of AZD1222 vaccination. The CDR3 sequence is CATSGQDNSYEQYF. As DNA, the CDR3 is TGTGCCACCAGTGGGCAGGACAACTCCTACGAGCAGTACTTC.